The 27 T cell receptor beta chains below were found in one sample sequenced in a study of shared clonotypes between healthy human individuals. Repertoires were generated with immunoSEQ multiplex PCR, while TCRdb's copy carries only in-frame clones and drops some. Among around 990,000 clones, approximately 75% were seen once, and the ten largest hold 0.89%. Sequencing was carried out using memory CD4+ T cells from PBMCs. Subset here: CD45RA-negative fraction. These TCRs come from a man younger than 30 in good health. Some clones in this sample may be carry-over from other donors' samples.

V usage is TRBV9 and J usage is TRBJ1-2, with 10 bases matching TRBD1. This CDR3 region has 13 residues. J gave up 7 bases and V 4 bases, and 4 bases lay outside the gene matches. In germline, CDR1 is SGDLS, CDR2 YYNGEE. Written as DNA, the CDR3 is TGTGCCAGCAGCCCAGGACAGGGGGTTGGCTACACCTTC. The encoded protein is CASSPGQGVGYTF.

The rearrangement links TRBV28 to TRBJ2-2; TRBD2 agrees at 7 bases. The CDR3 covers 16 residues. CDR1 and CDR2 (germline): MDHEN, SYDVKM. V was clipped by 3 bases and J by 0 bases; unmatched bases: 4. CDR3 sequence reads: CASSFVSGSNTGELFF. CDR3 nucleotides: TGTGCCAGCAGTTTCGTTAGCGGGTCGAACACCGGGGAGCTGTTTTTT.

The count of this clone is one. Other DNA sequences in the same sample also yield this CDR3. The V and J genes are TRBV7-9 and TRBJ1-1; D remains unclear. V lost 3 bases, J lost 6 bases, and 11 bases lay in between. There are 13 residues in the CDR3. Germline CDR1 is SEHNR and CDR2 is FQNEAQ (reference sequence). In DNA form, the CDR3 reads TGTGCCAGCAGCTTGATTCCGGAAGCTGAAGCTTTCTTT. It codes for CASSLIPEAEAFF.

Turning to this clone: Other DNA sequences of this sample code for an identical CDR3. J is TRBJ1-1 and V is TRBV27; no firm D call. CDR3 size: 14 residues. Germline lookup yields CDR1 MNHEY and CDR2 SMNVEV (reference sequence). The germline V and J ends were trimmed by 0 bases and 3 bases, with 8 bases remaining between them. The CDR3 DNA reads as TGTGCCAGCAGTTTATCCCGTGCGGACACTGAAGCTTTCTTT. Protein: CASSLSRADTEAFF.

The chain combines TRBV2 with TRBJ2-3; 7 bases match TRBD1. The CDR3 consists of 15 residues. Germline V gives CDR1 SNHLY, CDR2 FYNNEI. V shed 2 bases and J 9 bases; nucleotides not matched to a gene: 11. The CDR3 protein is CASSEYPPETGTQYF. The CDR3 nucleotides are TGTGCCAGCAGTGAATATCCTCCCGAGACAGGGACGCAGTATTTT. Filled out from reference TRBV2 and TRBJ2-3, the complete variable domain reads EPEVTQTPSHQVTQMGQEVILRCVPISNHLYFYWYRQILGQKVEFLVSFYNNEISEKSEIFDDQFSVERPDGSNFTLKIRSTKLEDSAMYFCASSEYPPETGTQYFGPGTRLTVL.

The J gene is TRBJ1-2, the V gene TRBV6-5; perhaps TRBD1 as D (5 bases). This CDR3 has 13 residues. Germline V lookup: CDR1 MNHEY, CDR2 SVGAGI. V lost 9 bases and J lost 3, with 14 bases in between. CDR3 in DNA: TGTGCCAGTGGGGATCAGGGATACTATGGCTACACCTTC. This translates into CASGDQGYYGYTF.

This clone has more than one count but fewer than ten. The V call is TRBV7-3, the J call TRBJ1-1, with D unresolved. Germline CDR1 SGHTA, CDR2 FQGTGA. The V gene lost 3 bases and the J gene lost 2 bases, with 7 bases spanning the gap. The CDR3 contains 13 residues. The chain's CDR3 is CASSLGSNTEAFF. CDR3 coding DNA: TGTGCCAGCAGCTTGGGCAGCAACACTGAAGCTTTCTTT.

The CDR3 region has the DNA TGTGCCAGCAGCTACCGGCAGCGGACTTTAAGCTCCTACAATGAGCAGTTCTTC. Encoded protein: CASSYRQRTLSSYNEQFF. The genes are TRBV7-2 and TRBJ2-1, with a weak D call TRBD2 (5 bases). This CDR3 region has 18 residues. Trimming stripped 4 bases from V and 0 bases from J, with 19 bases between. Germline V gene sequence: CDR1 SGHTA, CDR2 FQGNSA.

The chain carries TRBV11-3 and TRBJ2-2, with 9 bases identical to TRBD1. The V and J ends lost 4 bases and 6 bases, in that order; junction bases with no gene match: 6. Germline-derived CDR1 and CDR2 are SGHNT and YENEEA. The CDR3 has 15 residues. The CDR3 coding sequence is TGTGCCAGCAGCTGGGGACAGGGAGAGGCCGGGGAGCTGTTTTTT. Residues: CASSWGQGEAGELFF.

The V gene is TRBV11-3, the J gene TRBJ2-5, with 7 bases matching TRBD2. The germline CDR1 and CDR2 sequences are SGHNT and YENEEA. J was trimmed by 5 bases and V by 5 bases; bases with no gene match: 8. The CDR3 is 14 amino acids. CDR3 amino acids: CASSPGRGVETQYF. The CDR3 DNA follows: TGTGCCAGCAGCCCAGGGAGGGGCGTGGAGACCCAGTACTTC.

In this sample, this clone turned up a few times. The same CDR3 arises from other DNA sequences in this sample as well. V is TRBV30 and J is TRBJ1-1, with D hard to call. This CDR3 region has 13 residues. The V end was cut by 8 bases, the J end by 2 bases, with 15 bases between. The germline V gene has CDR1 GTSNPN and CDR2 SVGIG (reference sequence). The CDR3 reads CAIKPGFNTEAFF. CDR3 nucleotides: TGTGCCATTAAGCCGGGGTTTAACACTGAAGCTTTCTTT.

The gene calls are TRBV10-3 and TRBJ1-2; the D gene is possibly TRBD1 (5 bases). Between the trimmed V and J ends, which lost 9 bases and 6 bases, there was a span of 8 bases. The germline V gene encodes CDR1 ENHRY and CDR2 SYGVKD. CDR3 length: 10 amino acids. The DNA for the CDR3 is TGTGCCATAGGGACTGATGGCTACACCTTC. Its translation is CAIGTDGYTF.

The rearrangement links TRBV29-1 to TRBJ2-3; TRBD1 agrees at 8 bases. After removal of 4 bases from V and 4 bases from J, the junction contained 4 bases not matched to a gene. The CDR3 totals 13 residues. Germline assignment: CDR1 SQVTM and CDR2 ANQGSEA. As DNA, the CDR3 is TGCAGCGTTGCCTCGACAGGGGCAGATACGCAGTATTTT. This gives the protein CSVASTGADTQYF.

CDR3 DNA: TGCAGCGTTGCCAGGACTAGCCAGGAGGAGCTGTTTTTT. Amino acids: CSVARTSQEELFF. V is TRBV29-1 and J is TRBJ2-2, with 8 bases matching TRBD2. This CDR3 is 13 amino acids long. Germline values: CDR1 SQVTM, CDR2 ANQGSEA. Trimming removed 4 bases from V and 10 bases from J; junction bases left unmatched: 8.

This chain links TRBV29-1 with TRBJ2-1; the match to TRBD2 covers 10 bases. The V and J ends lost 8 bases and 2 bases, in that order; junction bases with no gene match: 12. Germline V lookup: CDR1 SQVTM, CDR2 ANQGSEA. This CDR3 is built from 16 residues. CDR3: CSLPGWTSGAYNEQFF. CDR3 sequence (DNA): TGCAGCCTCCCAGGGTGGACTAGCGGAGCCTACAATGAGCAGTTCTTC.

Here the CDR3 DNA reads TGTGCCAGTAGTACAGGGGCTGCAACTAATGAAAAACTGTTTTTT. Amino acids: CASSTGAATNEKLFF. The chain is built from TRBV19 and TRBJ1-4; tentatively, D is TRBD1 (6 bases). There are 15 residues in the CDR3. V was pared by 4 bases and J by 0 bases, with 9 bases between. Germline-derived CDR1 and CDR2 are LNHDA and SQIVND (reference sequence). The whole variable domain, remainder taken from reference TRBV19 and TRBJ1-4, is DGGITQSPKYLFRKEGQNVTLSCEQNLNHDAMYWYRQDPGQGLRLIYYSQIVNDFQKGDIAEGYSVSREKKESFPLTVTSAQKNPTAFYLCASSTGAATNEKLFFGSGTQLSVL.

As for this clone: Within the sample, other DNA sequences also encode this same CDR3. The J gene is TRBJ1-1, the V gene TRBV15; 8 positions agree with TRBD1. Germline V CDR1 and CDR2: LNHNV, YYDKDF (reference sequence). J was trimmed by 5 bases and V by 1 base; bases with no gene match: 6. The CDR3 has 15 amino acids. CDR3 sequence: CATSRGLTGGTEAFF. CDR3 bases: TGTGCCACCAGCAGAGGACTTACAGGGGGGACTGAAGCTTTCTTT.

Worth noting for this clone: A read error may produce the germline difference seen at one junction end. This chain joins TRBV7-3 and TRBJ2-7; 8 positions agree with TRBD2. The CDR3 loop spans 16 amino acids. Germline CDR1 SGHTA, CDR2 FQGTGA. This CDR3 reads CASSLTGTSIASEQYF. The CDR3, as DNA: TGTGCCAGCAGCCTAACTGGGACTAGTATTGCCAGCGAGCAGTACTTC.

The V and J genes are TRBV9 and TRBJ2-7; no firm D call. This CDR3 is built from 16 residues. Trimming left V 3 bases short and J 1 base short, with 17 bases between. The germline CDR1 and CDR2 sequences are SGDLS and YYNGEE. The CDR3, as DNA: TGTGCCAGCAGCGGATCAGTCCGGGCTCGGTCCTACGAGCAGTACTTC. Translated, it gives CASSGSVRARSYEQYF.

This clone has just one count. At one of its ends the junction is not consistent with the germline gene, which may arise from a read error. The chain recombines TRBV5-1 with TRBJ1-3; D gene uncertain. In germline, CDR1 is SGHRS, CDR2 YFSETQ. This CDR3 contains 13 residues. The CDR3 loop reads CASRLASGNTIYF. CDR3 in DNA: TGCGCCAGCAGGTTGGCCTCTGGAAACACCATATATTTT.

The chain is built from TRBV4-1 and TRBJ2-5; tentatively, D is TRBD1 (5 bases). Gene TRBJ2-7 matches the end of the DNA better, so the J call may be wrong. CDR3 length: 16 residues. Germline CDR1 MGHRA, CDR2 YSYEKL. CDR3 sequence: CASSQEIPTVPYEQYF. DNA of the CDR3: TGCGCCAGCAGCCAAGAGATCCCGACAGTCCCCTACGAGCAGTACTTC.

The V gene is TRBV4-1, the J gene TRBJ1-4; maybe TRBD1 (5 bases). V lost 0 bases and J 5 bases, leaving 16 bases between the germline ends. Germline CDR1 and CDR2: MGHRA and YSYEKL. The CDR3 has 17 amino acids. In nucleotides, the CDR3 is TGCGCCAGCAGCCAAGAAGGTTATGGGGGAGGGAATGAAAAACTGTTTTTT. Encoded protein: CASSQEGYGGGNEKLFF.

The chain has TRBV5-1 and TRBJ2-5, with 7 bases fitting TRBD1. Germline V gene data show CDR1 as SGHRS and CDR2 as YFSETQ. The V and J ends lost 4 bases and 4 bases, in that order; junction bases with no gene match: 7. This CDR3 has 14 residues. As DNA, the CDR3 is TGCGCCAGCAGCCAACAGGGGATGGGAGAGACCCAGTACTTC. Protein: CASSQQGMGETQYF.

The chain is built from TRBV4-1 and TRBJ2-7, with D perhaps TRBD1 (7 bases). Germline CDR1 and CDR2: MGHRA and YSYEKL. V shed 4 bases and J shed 6 bases, with 16 bases lying between them. There are 14 residues in the CDR3. CDR3 sequence: CASSLRQGGGEQYF. The CDR3 coding sequence is TGCGCCAGCAGCCTCCGACAGGGAGGCGGCGAGCAGTACTTC.

V and J are TRBV6-5 and TRBJ1-2; D is possibly TRBD1 (5 bases). This CDR3 has 15 residues. V was clipped by 10 bases and J by 7 bases, with 25 bases between them. Looked up from germline, CDR1 is MNHEY and CDR2 is SVGAGI. The CDR3 DNA is TGTGCCATCCGCCCCTTCGTAGGGACGGTGGGTGGCTACACCTTC. Encoded protein: CAIRPFVGTVGGYTF.

The chain has TRBV29-1 and TRBJ1-4; D unclear. V lost 5 bases and J lost 4, with 8 bases in between. This CDR3 region has 12 residues. CDR1 SQVTM and CDR2 ANQGSEA come from the germline V gene. The CDR3, as DNA: TGCAGCGTTCGAGGGTTTAATGAAAAACTGTTTTTT. Protein product: CSVRGFNEKLFF.

Points on this clone: Since a far larger clone is one base different, this is likely a read error. The V and J genes are TRBV4-2 and TRBJ2-7; TRBD2 agrees at 7 bases. This CDR3 contains 14 residues. Germline loops: CDR1 LGHNA, CDR2 YNFKEQ. The CDR3 spells CASGQGLAAYEQYF. CDR3 nucleotides: TGTGCCAGCGGCCAAGGGCTAGCGGCCTACGAGCAGTACTTC.